This TCR beta chain was recovered during a study of T cells after yellow fever vaccination. The table lists this clonotype with a few counts. CDR3 length: 13 amino acids. CDR1 is KGHDR and CDR2 is SFDVKD in the germline V gene. V was trimmed by 6 bases and J by 6 bases, leaving 11 bases between them. MiXCR, applied by TCRdb to the 5' RACE reads, yields one record per CDR3 protein. The table lists more than 350,000 distinct CDR3 sequences, around 10% of them singletons. The sequencing used PBMCs, collected on the day of the first yellow fever vaccination. This TCR was recovered from a man between 18 and 35 years old who received the YFV17D yellow fever vaccine. V gene TRBV24-1 combines with J gene TRBJ2-1; D not certain. The CDR3 is CATSTPGANEQFF. The CDR3 nucleotides read TGTGCCACCAGTACCCCGGGCGCCAATGAGCAGTTCTTC.